This T cell receptor (beta chain) was identified during a study of shared clonotypes between healthy human individuals. Study-level information: Each donor's CD8 memory used one plate, CD8 naive two, each CD4 subset three. Findings and caveats of the study: It was observed that about 5% of naive CD4 clonotypes were shared across several donors.

Original handling: ImmunoSEQ supplied junction-only sequences lacking quality scores, so filtering was different. Using immunoSEQ multiplex PCR, the repertoire was profiled, and TCRdb retains in-frame clones only, with some absent. That table gives V, J and clone size, and the DNA gave D and trimming. This table has some 2.1 million clones, just under 95% appearing once. It was CD45RO-negative cells, positively selected for CCR7, that made up naive CD8 cells, with terminally differentiated effector memory CD45RA+ cells excluded. The CDR3 length is 13 residues. Germline V gene sequence: CDR1 MNHEY, CDR2 SVGAGI. V was pared by 4 bases and J by 1 base, with 8 bases between. On this clone itself: What it binds is unknown.

The specimen sequenced was naive CD8+ T cells from PBMCs. The V and J genes are TRBV6-5 and TRBJ2-7, with a possible D match to TRBD1 (5 bases). This sequence originates from a man younger than 35 in good health. Some clones in this sample may be carry-over from other donors' samples. The chain's CDR3 is CASSLTESYEQYF. The CDR3 nucleotides are TGTGCCAGCAGTTTGACAGAGTCCTACGAGCAGTACTTC.